The clone carrying this T cell receptor beta chain was observed a few times. There are 13 residues in the CDR3. Between the trimmed V and J ends, which lost 1 base and 7 bases, there was a span of 8 bases. Germline V CDR1 and CDR2: SGHVS, FNYEAQ. The library targeted TCRbeta and was prepared with unique molecular identifiers. From the PCR reads, TCRdb called clonotypes with MiXCR, one entry per CDR3 protein. The sample consists of some 400,000 distinct CDR3 sequences, roughly 22% of them appearing once. This record comes from a study of T-cell reconstitution after alpha-beta-depleted transplantation in children.

V and J are TRBV7-6 and TRBJ2-1; D is undetermined. The sample here was PBMCs from the stem cell graft donor, taken from the stem cell graft. The TCR comes from a human donor who donated a stem cell graft to a child with acute myeloid leukemia. CDR3: CASSLDPPNEQFF. CDR3 bases: TGTGCCAGCAGCTTAGACCCTCCGAATGAGCAGTTCTTC.